A selection of T cell receptor beta chains follows, all from one sample in a study of response to subunit inactivated influenza vaccine. TCRdb reprocessed the RT-PCR reads via MiXCR and lists one record per CDR3 protein. Here the sample spans roughly 650,000 distinct CDR3 sequences, around 15% being singletons. Material: PBMCs from blood, obtained 14 days before vaccination. Source of these receptors: a man between 50 and 59 years old who received an inactivated influenza vaccine. Both conserved end residues are part of each CDR3. D genes are given only for firm matches. Size is omitted from some rows. Given values are once, few, many or a class for expanded clones.

J gene | D gene | clone size | V gene | CDR3 protein | CDR3 DNA
TRBJ2-5 | TRBD2 | . | TRBV9 | CASSPELAGVIETQYF | TGTGCCAGCAGCCCAGAACTAGCGGGAGTGATTGAGACCCAGTACTTC
TRBJ2-7 | . | few | TRBV10-3 | CAISGGPNNRYEQYF | TGTGCCATCAGTGGGGGACCCAACAACCGCTACGAGCAGTACTTC
TRBJ2-3 | . | many | TRBV28 | CASSLLPGYPDTQYF | TGTGCCAGCAGTTTACTGCCAGGATATCCAGATACGCAGTATTTT
TRBJ2-5 | . | few | TRBV25-1 | CASSRGPETQYF | TGTGCCAGCAGCCGGGGCCCGGAGACCCAGTACTTC
TRBJ2-1 | . | few | TRBV6-2/TRBV6-3 | CASADSFATEQFF | TGTGCCAGCGCCGATAGCTTCGCCACTGAGCAGTTCTTC
TRBJ2-4 | . | . | TRBV4-2 | CASSQDLRDGIQYF | TGTGCCAGCAGCCAAGATCTACGGGACGGCATTCAGTACTTC
TRBJ2-1 | TRBD1 | . | TRBV6-2/TRBV6-3 | CASRAGTGYNEQFF | TGTGCCAGCAGGGCCGGGACAGGCTACAATGAGCAGTTCTTC
TRBJ1-1 | . | . | TRBV30 | CAWIWWQGSTEAFF | TGTGCCTGGATTTGGTGGCAGGGGTCCACTGAAGCTTTCTTT
TRBJ2-4 | . | . | TRBV7-2 | CASSFPGINIQYF | TGTGCCAGCAGCTTCCCGGGGATAAACATTCAGTACTTC
TRBJ2-1 | TRBD2 | many | TRBV7-7 | CASSLGGSSPYNEQFF | TGTGCTAGCAGCTTAGGCGGGAGTTCTCCCTACAATGAGCAGTTCTTC
TRBJ2-2 | . | few | TRBV4-3 | CASSQVFGFPIGTGELFF | TGCGCCAGCAGCCAAGTATTCGGCTTTCCGATTGGTACCGGGGAGCTGTTTTTT
TRBJ2-1 | . | . | TRBV10-3 | CAISGPGGTYNEQFF | TGTGCCATCAGTGGCCCCGGAGGAACCTACAATGAGCAGTTCTTC
TRBJ2-1 | . | once | TRBV5-1 | CASSLRPHEQFF | TGCGCCAGCAGCCTCCGGCCCCATGAGCAGTTCTTC
TRBJ2-7 | . | few | TRBV7-7 | CASSRPGGEQYF | TGTGCCAGCAGCCGACCCGGGGGCGAGCAGTACTTC
TRBJ2-6 | . | few | TRBV7-2 | CASSPRGQNSGANVLTF | TGTGCCAGCAGCCCCCGAGGGCAGAACTCTGGGGCCAACGTCCTGACTTTC
TRBJ2-1 | . | . | TRBV11-2 | CASAKTTLRGEQFF | TGTGCCAGCGCGAAGACCACCCTACGCGGTGAGCAGTTCTTC
TRBJ1-1 | . | few | TRBV3-1 | CASSPSGTEAFF | TGTGCCAGCAGCCCCAGCGGCACTGAAGCTTTCTTT
TRBJ2-1 | TRBD2 | many | TRBV28 | CASGQGGDYYNEQFF | TGTGCCAGCGGCCAGGGAGGGGACTACTACAATGAGCAGTTCTTC
TRBJ2-4 | . | . | TRBV7-8 | CASSPMHGSIQYF | TGTGCCAGCAGCCCCATGCACGGGAGCATTCAGTACTTC
TRBJ2-2 | . | . | TRBV5-6 | CASSTPLEASTGELFF | TGTGCCAGCAGCACCCCCCTCGAGGCGAGCACCGGGGAGCTGTTTTTT
TRBJ2-7 | TRBD1 | . | TRBV4-1 | CASSQSGQAYEQYF | TGCGCCAGCAGCCAGTCGGGACAGGCCTACGAGCAGTACTTC
TRBJ2-7 | TRBD1 | few | TRBV7-9 | CASSLERQGVGEQYF | TGTGCCAGCAGCTTAGAGAGGCAGGGGGTTGGCGAGCAGTACTTC
TRBJ2-3 | TRBD2 | . | TRBV10-3 | CAISPSGLVDSQYF | TGTGCCATCAGTCCTAGCGGCTTAGTGGATTCGCAGTATTTT
TRBJ2-3 | . | . | TRBV30 | CAWSALNWADTQYF | TGTGCCTGGAGTGCGCTAAATTGGGCAGATACGCAGTATTTT
TRBJ2-1 | . | few | TRBV19 | CASSVVSGRSYNEQFF | TGTGCCAGTAGTGTAGTTAGCGGAAGATCCTACAATGAGCAGTTCTTC
TRBJ2-3 | TRBD2 | many | TRBV20-1 | CSASGGALYTQYF | TGCAGTGCTAGCGGGGGGGCCTTGTATACGCAGTATTTT
TRBJ2-1 | . | . | TRBV7-9 | CASSLANIYNEQFF | TGTGCCAGCAGCTTAGCTAACATTTACAATGAGCAGTTCTTC
TRBJ1-3 | . | many | TRBV7-9 | CASSPLRQPSGNTIYF | TGTGCCAGCAGCCCCCTGCGACAACCTTCTGGAAACACCATATATTTT
TRBJ2-7 | TRBD2 | . | TRBV5-1 | CASSASASGGSGEQYF | TGCGCCAGCAGCGCCTCCGCTAGCGGGGGCTCGGGTGAGCAGTACTTC
TRBJ1-4 | . | . | TRBV29-1 | CSGGAANEKLFF | TGCAGCGGGGGAGCGGCTAATGAAAAACTGTTTTTT
TRBJ2-1 | TRBD1 | many | TRBV7-9 | CASSRTGETYNEQFF | TGTGCCAGCAGCCGGACAGGCGAAACCTACAATGAGCAGTTCTTC
TRBJ2-1 | TRBD2 | . | TRBV5-1 | CASSLDLAAYNEQFF | TGCGCCAGCAGCTTGGACCTAGCGGCCTACAATGAGCAGTTCTTC
TRBJ1-1 | . | many | TRBV7-2 | CASSLAAGDTEAFF | TGTGCCAGCAGCTTAGCGGCCGGGGATACTGAAGCTTTCTTT
TRBJ2-6 | . | . | TRBV2 | CASSLRRGLSGANVLTF | TGTGCCAGCAGCCTCAGACGGGGGTTATCTGGGGCCAACGTCCTGACTTTC
TRBJ2-1 | . | . | TRBV11-2 | CASSANRDFTYNEQFF | TGTGCCAGCAGCGCAAACAGGGACTTCACCTACAATGAGCAGTTCTTC
TRBJ2-7 | TRBD2 | . | TRBV6-2/TRBV6-3 | CASSYLAGGTLYEQYF | TGTGCCAGCAGTTACTTAGCGGGAGGGACCCTCTACGAGCAGTACTTC
TRBJ1-6 | . | . | TRBV3-1 | CASSQDRSNSPLHF | TGTGCCAGCAGCCAAGATCGGAGTAATTCACCCCTCCACTTT
TRBJ1-2 | TRBD1 | . | TRBV7-8 | CASSLNRGRGGYTF | TGTGCCAGCAGCCTAAACAGGGGACGGGGTGGCTACACCTTC
TRBJ2-7 | TRBD1 | few | TRBV6-5 | CASSFPGQGRRYEQYF | TGTGCCAGCAGTTTCCCAGGACAGGGCCGGCGCTACGAGCAGTACTTC
TRBJ2-1 | TRBD1 | few | TRBV6-2/TRBV6-3 | CASSYSRTGVSGEQFF | TGTGCCAGCAGTTACTCTAGGACAGGGGTCAGCGGTGAGCAGTTCTTC
TRBJ2-4 | TRBD2 | . | TRBV16 | CASIRTRSDIQYF | TGTGCCAGCATAAGGACTAGGTCGGACATTCAGTACTTC